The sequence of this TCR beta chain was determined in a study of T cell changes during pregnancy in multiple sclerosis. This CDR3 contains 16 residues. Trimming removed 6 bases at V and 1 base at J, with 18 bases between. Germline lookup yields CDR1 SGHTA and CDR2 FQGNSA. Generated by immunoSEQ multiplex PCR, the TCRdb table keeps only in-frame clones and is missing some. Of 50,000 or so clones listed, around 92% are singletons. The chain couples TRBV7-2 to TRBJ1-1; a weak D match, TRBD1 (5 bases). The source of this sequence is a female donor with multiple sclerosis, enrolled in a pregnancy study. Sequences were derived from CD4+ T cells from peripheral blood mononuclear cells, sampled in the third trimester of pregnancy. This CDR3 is CASRYDLGQGNTEAFF. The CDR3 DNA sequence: TGTGCCAGCAGATACGATCTTGGGCAGGGGAACACTGAAGCTTTCTTT.